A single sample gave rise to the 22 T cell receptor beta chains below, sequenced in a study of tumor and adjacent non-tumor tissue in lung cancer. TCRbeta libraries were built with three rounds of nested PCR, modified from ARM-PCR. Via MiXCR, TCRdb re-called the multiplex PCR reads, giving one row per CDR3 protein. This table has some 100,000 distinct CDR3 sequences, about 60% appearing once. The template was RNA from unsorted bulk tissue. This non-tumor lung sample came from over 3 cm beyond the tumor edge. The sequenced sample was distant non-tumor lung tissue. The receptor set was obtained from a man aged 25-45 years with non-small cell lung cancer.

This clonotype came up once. The CDR3 region has the DNA TGTGCCAGTAGCCAGGACGGCACAGATACGCAGTATTTT. Its translation: CASSQDGTDTQYF. The chain combines TRBV19 with TRBJ2-3; D gene unclear. This CDR3 is 13 amino acids long. Deletions cut 6 bases from V and 1 base from J, with 8 bases between. Germline V gives CDR1 LNHDA, CDR2 SQIVND (reference sequence).

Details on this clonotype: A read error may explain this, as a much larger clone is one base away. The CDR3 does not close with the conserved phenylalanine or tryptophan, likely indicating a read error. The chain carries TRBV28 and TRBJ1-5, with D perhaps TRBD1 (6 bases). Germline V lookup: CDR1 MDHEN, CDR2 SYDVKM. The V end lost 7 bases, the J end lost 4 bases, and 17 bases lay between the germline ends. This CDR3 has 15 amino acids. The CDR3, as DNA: TGTGCCAGCATTTTTTCCAGGGGCCGAAATCAGCCCCAGCATCTT. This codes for CASIFSRGRNQPQHL.

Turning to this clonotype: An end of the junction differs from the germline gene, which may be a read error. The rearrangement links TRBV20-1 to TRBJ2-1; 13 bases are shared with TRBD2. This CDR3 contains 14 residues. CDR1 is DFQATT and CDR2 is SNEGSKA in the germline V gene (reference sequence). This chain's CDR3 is CSASLAGGRNEQSF. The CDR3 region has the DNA TGCAGTGCCTCACTAGCGGGAGGGCGGAATGAGCAGTCCTTC.

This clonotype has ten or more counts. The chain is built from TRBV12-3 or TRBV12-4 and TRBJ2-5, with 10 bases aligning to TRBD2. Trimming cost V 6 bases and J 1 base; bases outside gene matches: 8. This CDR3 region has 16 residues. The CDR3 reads CASSRLAGVIQETQYF. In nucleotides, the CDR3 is TGTGCCAGCAGCCGCCTAGCGGGGGTTATCCAAGAGACCCAGTACTTC.

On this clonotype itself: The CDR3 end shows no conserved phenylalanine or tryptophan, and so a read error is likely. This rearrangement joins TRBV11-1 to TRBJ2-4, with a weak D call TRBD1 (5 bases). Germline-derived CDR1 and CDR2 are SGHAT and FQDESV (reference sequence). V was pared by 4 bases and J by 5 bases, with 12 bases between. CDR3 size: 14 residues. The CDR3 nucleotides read TGTGCCAGCAGCTCTAGACAGAGTGAAAACATTCAGTACTTG. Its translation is CASSSRQSENIQYL.

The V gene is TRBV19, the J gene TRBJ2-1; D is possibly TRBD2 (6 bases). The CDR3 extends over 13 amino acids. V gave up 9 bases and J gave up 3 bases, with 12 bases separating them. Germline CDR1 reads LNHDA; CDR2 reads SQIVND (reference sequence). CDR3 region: CASRRDFYNEQFF. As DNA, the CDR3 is TGTGCCAGCAGACGGGACTTCTACAATGAGCAGTTCTTC.

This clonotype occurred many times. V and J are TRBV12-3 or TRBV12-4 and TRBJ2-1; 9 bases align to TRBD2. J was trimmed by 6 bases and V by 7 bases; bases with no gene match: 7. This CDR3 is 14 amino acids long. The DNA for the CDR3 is TGTGCCAGCAAAAATAGCGGGGGCCCCAATGAGCAGTTCTTC. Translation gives CASKNSGGPNEQFF.

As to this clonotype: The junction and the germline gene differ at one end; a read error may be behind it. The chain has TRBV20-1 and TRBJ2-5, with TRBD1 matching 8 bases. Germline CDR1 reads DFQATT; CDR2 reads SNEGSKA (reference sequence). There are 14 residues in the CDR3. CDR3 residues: CCASKMDRVETQYF. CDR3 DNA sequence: TGCTGTGCTAGCAAGATGGACAGGGTGGAGACCCAGTACTTC.

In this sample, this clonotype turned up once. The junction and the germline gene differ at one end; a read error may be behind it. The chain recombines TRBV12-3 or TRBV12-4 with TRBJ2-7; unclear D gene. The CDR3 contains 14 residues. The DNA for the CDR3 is TGTACCAGCAGTTTGTGGCTGCCCCCCCACGAGCAGTACTTC. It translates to CTSSLWLPPHEQYF.

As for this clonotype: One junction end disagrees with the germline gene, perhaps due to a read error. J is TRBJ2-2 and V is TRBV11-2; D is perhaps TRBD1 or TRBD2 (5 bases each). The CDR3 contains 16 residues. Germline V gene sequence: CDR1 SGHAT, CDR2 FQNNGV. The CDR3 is CVTSSSWTPRTGKLFF. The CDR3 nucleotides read TGTGTCACCAGCTCTTCCTGGACACCGAGAACCGGGAAGCTGTTTTTT. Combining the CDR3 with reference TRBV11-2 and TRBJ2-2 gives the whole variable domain EAGVAQSPRYKIIEKRQSVAFWCNPISGHATLYWYQQILGQGPKLLIQFQNNGVVDDSQLPKDRFSAERLKGVDSTLKIQPAKLEDSAVYLCVTSSSWTPRTGKLFFGEGSRLTVL.

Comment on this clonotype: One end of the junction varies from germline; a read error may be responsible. DNA for the CDR3: TGCAGTACTGGTGAGACTGCCCAAGAGACTCAGTACTTC. Its protein is CSTGETAQETQYF. The genes are TRBV20-1 and TRBJ2-5; the D is unclear. The CDR3 loop spans 13 amino acids. CDR1 DFQATT and CDR2 SNEGSKA come from the germline V gene (reference sequence).

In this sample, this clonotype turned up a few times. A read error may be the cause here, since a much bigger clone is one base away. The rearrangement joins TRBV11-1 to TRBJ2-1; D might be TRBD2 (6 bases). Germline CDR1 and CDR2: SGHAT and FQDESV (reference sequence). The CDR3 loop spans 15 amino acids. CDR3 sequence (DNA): TGTTCCAGCAGCGAGACTAGGGTCTTCTACAATGAGCAGCTCTTC. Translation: CSSSETRVFYNEQLF. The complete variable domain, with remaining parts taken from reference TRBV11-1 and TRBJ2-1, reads EAEVAQSPRYKITEKSQAVAFWCDPISGHATLYWYRQILGQGPELLVQFQDESVVDDSQLPKDRFSAERLKGVDSTLKIQPAELGDSAMYLCSSSETRVFYNEQLFGPGTRLTVL.

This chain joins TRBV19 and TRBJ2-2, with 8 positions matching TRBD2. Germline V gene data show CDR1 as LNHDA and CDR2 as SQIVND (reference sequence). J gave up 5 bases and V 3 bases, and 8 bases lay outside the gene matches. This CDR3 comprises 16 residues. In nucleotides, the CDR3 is TGTGCCAGTAGTATCCCCGGGGGGGCTAGGACCGGGGAGCTGTTTTTT. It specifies CASSIPGGARTGELFF.

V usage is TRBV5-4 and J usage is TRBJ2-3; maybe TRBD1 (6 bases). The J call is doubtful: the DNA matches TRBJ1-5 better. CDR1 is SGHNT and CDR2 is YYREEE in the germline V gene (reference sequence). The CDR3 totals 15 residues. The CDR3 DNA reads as TGTGCCAGCGCTCGCCGGGACACCTTCACAGATACGCAGCATTTT. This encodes CASARRDTFTDTQHF.

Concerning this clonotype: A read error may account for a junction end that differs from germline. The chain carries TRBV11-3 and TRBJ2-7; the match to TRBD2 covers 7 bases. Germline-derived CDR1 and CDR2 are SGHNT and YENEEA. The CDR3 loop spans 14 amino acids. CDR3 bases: TGTGCCAGTAGCTTTGGCGGGAGAGGGGACGAGCAGAACTTC. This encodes CASSFGGRGDEQNF.

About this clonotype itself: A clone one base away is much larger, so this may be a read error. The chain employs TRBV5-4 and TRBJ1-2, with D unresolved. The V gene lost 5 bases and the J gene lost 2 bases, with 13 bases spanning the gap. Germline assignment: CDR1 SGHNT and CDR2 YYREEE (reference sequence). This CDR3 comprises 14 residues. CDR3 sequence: CASRSPYINYGYTF. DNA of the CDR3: TGTGCCAGCAGATCCCCGTACATAAACTATGGCTACACCTTC.

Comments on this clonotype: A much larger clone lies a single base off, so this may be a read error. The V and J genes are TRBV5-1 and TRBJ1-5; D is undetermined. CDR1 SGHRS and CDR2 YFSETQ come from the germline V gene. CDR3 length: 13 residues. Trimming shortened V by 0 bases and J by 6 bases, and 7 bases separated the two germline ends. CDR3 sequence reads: CASSLAMGQPQHF. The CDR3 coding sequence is TGCGCCAGCAGCTTGGCCATGGGTCAGCCCCAGCATTTT.

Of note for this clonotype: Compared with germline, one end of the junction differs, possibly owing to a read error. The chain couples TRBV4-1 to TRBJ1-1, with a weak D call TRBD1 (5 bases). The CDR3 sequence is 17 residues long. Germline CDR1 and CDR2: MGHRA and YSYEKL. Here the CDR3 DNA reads TGCGCCAGAAGCCAAGGGTGGGGTACTACTGCGGACACTGAAACTTTCTTT. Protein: CARSQGWGTTADTETFF.

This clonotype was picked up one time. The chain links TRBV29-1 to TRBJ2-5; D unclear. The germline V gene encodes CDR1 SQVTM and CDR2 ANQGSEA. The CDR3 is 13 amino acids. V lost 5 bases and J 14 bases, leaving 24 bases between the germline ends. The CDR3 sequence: CSVSDGAQEIHYF. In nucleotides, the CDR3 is TGCAGCGTTTCGGACGGCGCACAAGAGATCCACTACTTC.

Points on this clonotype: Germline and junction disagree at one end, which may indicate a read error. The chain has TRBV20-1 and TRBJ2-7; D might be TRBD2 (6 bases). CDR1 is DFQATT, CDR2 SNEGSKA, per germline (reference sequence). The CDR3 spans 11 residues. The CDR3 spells CSARGTCEQYF. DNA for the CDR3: TGTAGTGCTAGAGGGACTTGCGAGCAGTACTTC.

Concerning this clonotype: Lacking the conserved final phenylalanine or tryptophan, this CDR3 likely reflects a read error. The CDR3 DNA is TGTGCCAGCATCCAAGACACAGGGGAGGGTGAGCAGTTCCTC. Translated, it gives CASIQDTGEGEQFL. The V and J genes are TRBV4-2 and TRBJ2-1, with D perhaps being TRBD1 or TRBD2 (7 bases each). The germline gives CDR1 LGHNA, CDR2 YNFKEQ. The CDR3 consists of 14 residues.

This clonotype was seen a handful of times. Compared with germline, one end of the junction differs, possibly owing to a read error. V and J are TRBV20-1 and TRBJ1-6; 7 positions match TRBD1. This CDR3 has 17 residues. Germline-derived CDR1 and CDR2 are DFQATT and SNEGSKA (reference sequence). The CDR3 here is CSAPTGAVLSYNSSLHF. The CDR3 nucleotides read TGCAGTGCTCCCACAGGGGCCGTGCTCTCCTATAATTCATCCCTCCACTTT.